This T cell receptor (beta chain) appears in the sequencing data of a study of cytomegalovirus exposure and HLA in healthy donors. For the study at large: From donors who were HLA-typed, an early data release held 70 million to 90 million unique TCRs.

All the people who gave samples were healthy bone marrow donors. Vbeta (60) and Jbeta (13) primers were used in the PCR. TCRdb's table, derived via immunoSEQ multiplex PCR, lists solely in-frame clones and lacks some. This sample has over 150,000 clones, with more than 75% found just once. Study findings and constraints: Segments of the TCR beta V type were, in most cases, productive about 87% or about 30% of the time in an earlier analysis. Published work reported that the classifier diagnosed cytomegalovirus status with high specificity and sensitivity.

A note on this clone: As yet, its antigen is unknown.

The clonotype comes from a man aged 25-40 years in good health and CMV-seropositive. Source material: PBMCs.

The CDR3 loop is CASSRTGTDEQYF. CDR3 nucleotide sequence: TGTGCCAGCAGCCGCACAGGGACCGACGAGCAGTACTTC. The rearrangement joins TRBV6-5 to TRBJ2-5, with a weak D call TRBD1 (6 bases). The DNA matches TRBJ2-7 better at its end, which makes the J call doubtful. The V gene's germline CDR1 is MNHEY and CDR2 SVGAGI. This CDR3 has 13 residues.